This T cell receptor (beta chain) appears in the sequencing data of a study of blood T cell repertoires in COVID-19. Turning to the study itself: The analysed material was cDNA or gDNA that came from T cells, B-cell-depleted T cells, or PBMCs.

Here immunoSEQ multiplex PCR was the method, and the copy in TCRdb shows in-frame clones only, minus some. This table holds around 140,000 clones, less than 85% found once. The CDR3 is made up of 16 amino acids. After removal of 4 bases from V and 5 bases from J, the junction contained 12 bases not matched to a gene. Germline V gene sequence: CDR1 SGHKS, CDR2 YYEKEE (reference sequence). The sequence came from a woman older than 75 with acute or convalescent COVID-19. Sequencing was done on a sample of peripheral blood. The chain is built from TRBV5-5 and TRBJ1-1; 9 nucleotides line up with TRBD1. The CDR3 region has the DNA TGTGCCAGCAGCCCTACAGGGGGCTCTTTAGGAACTGAAGCTTTCTTT. Protein product: CASSPTGGSLGTEAFF.